The 7 T cell receptor beta chains below come from one sample, sequenced in a study of cytomegalovirus exposure and HLA in healthy donors. PCR used 60 Vbeta primers and 13 Jbeta primers. The assay was immunoSEQ multiplex PCR, and TCRdb's table has in-frame clones only and misses some. The data contain more than 95,000 clones, around 80% of them singletons. Sequenced material: PBMCs. The receptors here all came from a man aged 25 to 40 in good health and CMV-seronegative.

The genes are TRBV5-1 and TRBJ1-2, with 10 bases matching TRBD1. The CDR3 loop spans 16 amino acids. Trimming removed 1 base from V and 9 bases from J; junction bases left unmatched: 12. Germline CDR1 reads SGHRS; CDR2 reads YFSETQ. The CDR3 DNA sequence: TGCGCCAGCAGCTTGTTGGGTGGACAGGGGGAGACAAGCTACACCTTC. This sequence encodes CASSLLGGQGETSYTF.

This clone appeared once. The genes are TRBV7-2 and TRBJ2-7; TRBD2 might be the D (6 bases). The V end lost 2 bases, the J end lost 5 bases, and 16 bases lay between the germline ends. CDR1 and CDR2 (germline): SGHTA, FQGNSA. This CDR3 region has 15 residues. The CDR3 nucleotides read TGTGCCAGCAGCTTATGGCGGGGCTTCGTCCACGAGCAGTACTTC. Residues: CASSLWRGFVHEQYF. The variable domain in full, completed from reference TRBV7-2 and TRBJ2-7, reads GAGVSQSPSNKVTEKGKDVELRCDPISGHTALYWYRQSLGQGLEFLIYFQGNSAPDKSGLPSDRFSAERTGGSVSTLTIQRTQQEDSAVYLCASSLWRGFVHEQYFGPGTRLTVT.

The chain uses TRBV27 and TRBJ1-1; a weak D match, TRBD1 (5 bases). V dropped 6 bases and J dropped 3 bases, with 14 bases sitting between them. The V gene's germline CDR1 is MNHEY and CDR2 SMNVEV (reference sequence). The CDR3 has 14 residues. The DNA for the CDR3 is TGTGCCAGCAGACTATCAGGGTTGTACACTGAAGCTTTCTTT. This gives the protein CASRLSGLYTEAFF.

This rearrangement joins TRBV28 to TRBJ2-5, with 7 positions matching TRBD2. CDR3 length: 13 residues. After removal of 8 bases from V and 4 bases from J, the junction contained 7 bases not matched to a gene. Per the germline V gene, CDR1 is MDHEN and CDR2 is SYDVKM. Here the CDR3 DNA reads TGTGCCAGCTCCGGGGGGACGGGAGAGACCCAGTACTTC. Its protein is CASSGGTGETQYF.

V gene TRBV5-6 combines with J gene TRBJ1-1; no reliable D call. V shed 1 base and J shed 4 bases, with 5 bases lying between them. This CDR3 contains 12 residues. Germline lookup yields CDR1 SGHDT and CDR2 YYEEEE. In DNA, the CDR3 is TGTGCCAGCAGCTTGCCGGGCACTGAAGCTTTCTTT. It codes for CASSLPGTEAFF.

The J gene is TRBJ1-3, the V gene TRBV18; 9 bases match TRBD1. CDR3 length equals 16 residues. The V gene's germline CDR1 is KGHSH and CDR2 LQKENI. The J segment lost 0 bases and the V segment lost 6 bases, leaving 6 bases of the junction unmatched. The CDR3 spells CASSRGQGSSGNTIYF. The CDR3 nucleotides read TGTGCCAGCTCTCGTGGACAGGGGAGCTCTGGAAACACCATATATTTT.

The chain joins TRBV5-1 to TRBJ1-2; 9 bases are shared with TRBD1. This CDR3 is built from 14 residues. The V gene's germline CDR1 is SGHRS and CDR2 YFSETQ. The V and J ends lost 3 bases and 3 bases, in that order; junction bases with no gene match: 3. The CDR3 bases are TGCGCCAGCAGCTGGGACAGGGAAGACTATGGCTACACCTTC. Encoded protein: CASSWDREDYGYTF. Based on the CDR3 plus reference TRBV5-1 and TRBJ1-2, the full variable domain is KAGVTQTPRYLIKTRGQQVTLSCSPISGHRSVSWYQQTPGQGLQFLFEYFSETQRNKGNFPGRFSGRQFSNSRSEMNVSTLELGDSALYLCASSWDREDYGYTFGSGTRLTVV.